The 17 T cell receptor beta chains reported below all come from one sample, sequenced in a study of T cells in Graves' hyperthyroidism and ophthalmopathy. TCR beta CDR3 regions were amplified from RNA transcripts. The HTBI primer set drove a first-round RT-PCR of the TCR CDR3. MiXCR was run by TCRdb on the multiplex PCR reads, yielding one entry per CDR3 protein. The data contain about 560,000 distinct CDR3 sequences, 16% of them singletons. Sample: blood. The receptors stem from a young woman with Graves' hyperthyroidism.

This clonotype was seen ten or more times. The chain uses TRBV12-3 or TRBV12-4 and TRBJ1-5; 7 bases agree with TRBD1. CDR3 size: 18 residues. Losses at the gene ends were 1 base for V and 1 base for J; bases not matched to a gene: 10. CDR3 sequence (DNA): TGTGCCAGCAGTTTAGGACAGGGATATAGTAGAAGCAATCAGCCCCAGCATTTT. It is translated as CASSLGQGYSRSNQPQHF.

The sample holds a few counts of this clonotype. This rearrangement joins TRBV25-1 to TRBJ2-1; D gene unclear. This CDR3 spans 11 amino acids. From germline, CDR1 is MGHDK and CDR2 SYGVNS. V gave up 8 bases and J gave up 8 bases, with 10 bases separating them. The CDR3 nucleotides read TGTGCCAGCGAGTCCCGAGATGAGCAGTTCTTC. This gives the protein CASESRDEQFF.

This clonotype has only a few counts. The genes are TRBV3-1 and TRBJ1-2; the match to TRBD1 covers 7 bases. The CDR3 spans 17 residues. Trimming cost V 1 base and J 5 bases; bases outside gene matches: 13. The germline gives CDR1 LGHDT, CDR2 YNNKEL (reference sequence). CDR3 in DNA: TGTGCCAGCAGCCAAGGGGACAGCCACTCACCTCTTTATGGCTACACCTTC. Translating it yields CASSQGDSHSPLYGYTF.

This clonotype has only a few counts. The chain couples TRBV20-1 to TRBJ1-1; 9 bases match TRBD1. V lost 1 base, J lost 4 bases, and 7 bases stayed unmatched. Germline V gene sequence: CDR1 DFQATT, CDR2 SNEGSKA (reference sequence). The CDR3 totals 15 residues. The chain's CDR3 is CSARGPGQGSTEAFF. The CDR3 region has the DNA TGCAGTGCTAGAGGTCCGGGACAGGGAAGCACTGAAGCTTTCTTT.

This clonotype was observed at least ten times. The chain carries TRBV6-1 and TRBJ2-1, with 10 bases lining up with TRBD2. The J segment lost 1 base and the V segment lost 5 bases, leaving 11 bases of the junction unmatched. Germline CDR1 reads MNHNS; CDR2 reads SASEGT. The CDR3 covers 18 residues. The DNA for the CDR3 is TGTGCCAGCAGTTACCCCGGGACTAGCGTAGAGTCCTACAATGAGCAGTTCTTC. This codes for CASSYPGTSVESYNEQFF.

This clonotype has at least ten counts. This chain uses TRBV3-1 with TRBJ2-3, with TRBD1 as a possible D gene (6 bases). In germline, CDR1 is LGHDT, CDR2 YNNKEL (reference sequence). There are 15 residues in the CDR3. Trimming shortened V by 1 base and J by 4 bases, and 12 bases separated the two germline ends. CDR3 in amino acids: CASSQGTGNADTQYF. In DNA, the CDR3 is TGTGCCAGCAGCCAAGGAACAGGGAATGCAGATACGCAGTATTTT.

This clonotype was detected a few times. This may be a read error: a much more frequent sequence differs by one nucleotide. The rearrangement links TRBV20-1 to TRBJ2-7; D is perhaps TRBD1 (5 bases). Germline V gene sequence: CDR1 DFQATT, CDR2 SNEGSKA (reference sequence). The CDR3 totals 12 residues. CDR3 DNA: TGCAGTGCTAGGGCAACAGGCTACGGGCAGTACTTC. Translating gives CSARATGYGQYF.

This sequence joins TRBV24-1 and TRBJ2-5; no definite D call. Trimming took off 1 base at V and 10 bases at J, with 12 bases between the two ends. Looked up from germline, CDR1 is KGHDR and CDR2 is SFDVKD. There are 13 residues in the CDR3. CDR3 sequence (DNA): TGTGCCACCAGTGATTTCGATTTCCGAGACCAGTACTTC. It specifies CATSDFDFRDQYF.

For this clonotype: This may stem from a read error, because a much larger clone lies one nucleotide away. The V and J genes are TRBV5-8 and TRBJ1-2, with 9 nucleotides matching TRBD1. Looked up from germline, CDR1 is SGHTS and CDR2 is YDEGEE. The CDR3 is 15 residues long. The CDR3 DNA is TGTGCCAGCAGCCCGGGACAGGGTCGGACCTATGGCTCCACCTTC. Its translation is CASSPGQGRTYGSTF.

This clonotype has a handful of counts. This chain joins TRBV7-9 and TRBJ2-5, with 12 bases lining up with TRBD2. The CDR3 length is 16 residues. The germline V gene has CDR1 SEHNR and CDR2 FQNEAQ (reference sequence). J gave up 4 bases and V 5 bases, and 8 bases lay outside the gene matches. The CDR3 DNA reads TGTGCCAGCAGCCCCTTCCCGGGACTAGCGGGAGAGACCCAGTACTTC. This gives the protein CASSPFPGLAGETQYF.

This clonotype was counted only a few times. The rearrangement uses TRBV27 and TRBJ2-2; 10 bases align to TRBD1. J lost 7 bases, V lost 1 base, and 15 bases had no gene match. In germline, CDR1 is MNHEY, CDR2 SMNVEV (reference sequence). The CDR3 loop spans 19 amino acids. CDR3 DNA: TGTGCCAGCAGTTTATGGGGTAGTGACAGGGGGCCTCGGGGCGGGGAGCTGTTTTTT. Amino acids: CASSLWGSDRGPRGGELFF.

A word on this clonotype: A much larger clone differs by one base, so this may be a read error. V is TRBV7-9 and J is TRBJ2-1; D gene uncertain. Trimming left V 0 bases short and J 11 bases short, with 8 bases between. Germline CDR1 and CDR2: SEHNR and FQNEAQ (reference sequence). CDR3 length equals 12 residues. The CDR3 here is CASSLAVVKQFF. For the CDR3, the DNA is TGTGCCAGCAGCTTAGCTGTGGTAAAGCAGTTCTTC.

This clonotype was counted between two and nine times. The chain joins TRBV5-1 to TRBJ2-1; D gene uncertain. The CDR3 is made up of 14 amino acids. CDR1 and CDR2 from the germline V gene are SGHRS and YFSETQ. V was pared by 0 bases and J by 9 bases, with 13 bases between. Here the CDR3 reads CASSLGGSLVEQFF. The CDR3 region has the DNA TGCGCCAGCAGCTTGGGTGGTAGTTTGGTTGAGCAGTTCTTC.

There are many counts of this clonotype. This CDR3 is CASSNTGNTGELFF. As DNA, the CDR3 is TGTGCCAGCAGCAATACAGGGAACACCGGGGAGCTGTTTTTT. This chain uses TRBV7-8 with TRBJ2-2, with a tentative D call TRBD1 (5 bases). The CDR3 contains 14 residues. Per germline, CDR1 SGHVS and CDR2 FQNEAQ. Trimming removed 5 bases at V and 1 base at J, with 8 bases between.

V and J are TRBV7-8 and TRBJ1-1; D not resolved. Trimming removed 2 bases at V and 6 bases at J, with 10 bases between. Germline V CDR1 and CDR2: SGHVS, FQNEAQ. This CDR3 contains 13 residues. The DNA of the CDR3 is TGTGCCAGCAGCTTAAGGCAGGCCCCTGAAGCTTTCTTT. Protein sequence: CASSLRQAPEAFF.

This clonotype was detected ten times or more. The V gene is TRBV12-5, the J gene TRBJ1-2; the D gene is possibly TRBD1 (5 bases). The CDR3 length is 16 residues. Trimming pared 0 bases from V and 4 bases from J, leaving 15 bases between. CDR1 and CDR2 (germline): LGHNT, FRNRAP. The CDR3 DNA is TGTGCTAGTGGTTTGGTTCCAGGGACCTCCGGCTATGGCTACACCTTC. The encoded protein is CASGLVPGTSGYGYTF.

This clonotype appeared a few times. The chain uses TRBV4-1 and TRBJ1-5; no clear D gene. Germline V gene data show CDR1 as MGHRA and CDR2 as YSYEKL. This CDR3 is built from 16 residues. The V gene lost 5 bases and the J gene lost 6 bases, with 20 bases spanning the gap. CDR3 region: CASSDRPGRYGQPQHF. In DNA, the CDR3 is TGCGCCAGCAGCGACCGTCCGGGTCGGTATGGTCAGCCCCAGCATTTT.